The clone carrying this T cell receptor (beta chain) has only a few counts. Its specificity is unknown. This sample was included in a study of T cell repertoires in cytomegalovirus infection. On the study more broadly: Public TCR beta signatures provided an indication of both CMV infection and a matching HLA type. Study results and limitations: Public TCR beta family frequency separated CMV-and-HLA carriers, including in an independent cohort.

TCRdb re-called the reads with MiXCR, one entry per CDR3 protein. Of about 320,000 distinct CDR3 sequences in the sample, 8% to 10% were seen once. Germline V gives CDR1 LNHDA, CDR2 SQIVND (reference sequence). This CDR3 has 14 residues. V was pared by 3 bases and J by 2 bases, with 11 bases between. V usage is TRBV19 and J usage is TRBJ2-7; tentatively, D is TRBD2 (6 bases). The sequenced material came from PBMCs. The TCR originated in a human donor in good health (CMV status not recorded). Some clones in this sample may be carry-over from other donors' samples. In DNA, the CDR3 is TGTGCCAGTAGTATCCCGGGAGTGACCTACGAGCAGTACTTC. Its protein product is CASSIPGVTYEQYF.